The rows below give T cell receptor beta chains drawn from one sample of a study of OX40 agonist ivuxolimab in advanced cancers. Clones were read by immunoSEQ multiplex PCR, and TCRdb kept only the in-frame ones, dropping some. Here the sample spans roughly 8,000 clones, around 74% being singletons. The material sequenced was CD4+ or CD8+ T cells sorted from blood, taken in a trial of the OX40 agonist ivuxolimab. The receptors come from an adult with an advanced solid tumor such as melanoma, head and neck, liver or kidney cancer. Both conserved end residues are part of each CDR3. Each record gives: V gene, D gene, J gene, clone size, CDR3 DNA, CDR3 protein. D genes are given only for firm matches. Some rows mark clone size as missing; the rest say once, few, many or name a class of expanded clone.

>TRBV13|.|TRBJ2-3|.
TGTGCCAGCAGCTTAAGGGGACCCCCAACAGATACGCAGTATTTT
CASSLRGPPTDTQYF
>TRBV30|.|TRBJ2-3|.
TGTGCCTGGAGTAAAGCGGCTTCTAGCACAGATACGCAGTATTTT
CAWSKAASSTDTQYF
>TRBV7-9|TRBD2|TRBJ2-3|.
TGTGCCAGCAGCCTCACCCTAGCGGGGCTCACAGATACGCAGTATTTT
CASSLTLAGLTDTQYF
>TRBV5-1|.|TRBJ2-2|few
TGCGCCAGCAGCTTAATTAACGGGGAGCTGTTTTTT
CASSLINGELFF
>TRBV2|TRBD1|TRBJ2-7|.
TGTGCCAGCACCGAAACGACAGGGGACTCCTACGAGCAGTACTTC
CASTETTGDSYEQYF
>TRBV4-3|TRBD2|TRBJ2-7|.
TGCGCCAGCAGCCAAGCGCGAAGCGGGGGGGCGTACGAGCAGTACTTC
CASSQARSGGAYEQYF
>TRBV4-1|TRBD1|TRBJ2-2|.
TGCGCCAGCAGCCTGGGGACAGGGAACACCGGGGAGCTGTTTTTT
CASSLGTGNTGELFF
>TRBV14|.|TRBJ2-3|.
TGTGCCAGCAGCCAAAGCGAGGTCGGCACAGATACGCAGTATTTT
CASSQSEVGTDTQYF
>TRBV4-1|.|TRBJ1-1|few
TGCGCCAGCAGCCAAGGGACGAACACTGAAGCTTTCTTT
CASSQGTNTEAFF
>TRBV21-1|.|TRBJ2-2|.
TGTGCCAGCAGCAGTGACGAGACGGCGAACACCGGGGAGCTGTTTTTT
CASSSDETANTGELFF
>TRBV25-1|.|TRBJ1-3|.
TGTGCCAGCAGTGATTCCTTCGGACAGTCCTCTGGAAACACCATATATTTT
CASSDSFGQSSGNTIYF
>TRBV29-1|.|TRBJ2-5|once
TGCAGCGTTCGGCAGCAAGAGACCCAGTACTTC
CSVRQQETQYF
>TRBV18|.|TRBJ2-6|.
TGTGCCAGCTCCTACAATTGGGGCGGTAGCCCCCAAGATGGGGCCAACGTCCTGACTTTC
CASSYNWGGSPQDGANVLTF
>TRBV6-1|.|TRBJ1-6|.
TGTGCCAGCAGTGAAGTGGTAGGGGTGATCGGCTCCTATAATTCACCCCTCCACTTT
CASSEVVGVIGSYNSPLHF
>TRBV18|.|TRBJ2-2|.
TGTGCCAGCTCACCGGCGGACGATGGCACCGGGGAGCTGTTTTTT
CASSPADDGTGELFF
>TRBV18|.|TRBJ2-5|.
TGTGCCAGCTCACCCCTTACGGGAGAGACCCAGTACTTC
CASSPLTGETQYF
>TRBV5-6|TRBD1|TRBJ2-1|once
TGTGCCAGCAGCGGGACAGGATACAATGAGCAGTTCTTC
CASSGTGYNEQFF
>TRBV7-8|TRBD2|TRBJ2-1|.
TGTGCCAGCAGCCCAGGACTAGCGGGAGGCTCCTACAATGAGCAGTTCTTC
CASSPGLAGGSYNEQFF
>TRBV27|.|TRBJ2-3|.
TGTGCCAGCAGTTTATACCCGACAGCTAGCACAGATACGCAGTATTTT
CASSLYPTASTDTQYF
>TRBV28|TRBD2|TRBJ2-7|once
TGTGCCAGCAGTACCCGGACTAGCGGGTCCTACGAGCAGTACTTC
CASSTRTSGSYEQYF
>TRBV9|.|TRBJ1-6|.
TGTGCCAGCAGCGTAGACACAGGGATGTCACCCCTCCACTTT
CASSVDTGMSPLHF
>TRBV9|TRBD2|TRBJ2-3|once
TGTGCCAGCAGCGCACCACCGGGACTAGCGGGAGGGCAAGATACGCAGTATTTT
CASSAPPGLAGGQDTQYF
>TRBV28|.|TRBJ2-5|.
TGTGCCAGCAGTTTATTGAGGGGTGAGACCCAGTACTTC
CASSLLRGETQYF
>TRBV9|.|TRBJ1-2|medium-sized
TGTGCCAGCAGCGTAGATATAGGCTCAGAAATTGATGGCTACACCTTC
CASSVDIGSEIDGYTF
>TRBV6-5|TRBD1|TRBJ2-2|medium-sized
TGTGCCAGCAGAGGAAGGGGGCCCGGGGAGCTGTTTTTT
CASRGRGPGELFF
>TRBV27|.|TRBJ1-1|.
TGTGCCAGCAGTACCTCGCCGGGACGGTTAATGAACACTGAAGCTTTCTTT
CASSTSPGRLMNTEAFF
>TRBV10-2|TRBD2|TRBJ2-7|few
TGCGCCAGCTCCGGGGTAGCGGGGGGGCGCGAGCAGTACTTC
CASSGVAGGREQYF
>TRBV5-6|.|TRBJ2-2|.
TGTGCCAGCAGCTTGACGGGCTTAGACACCGGGGAGCTGTTTTTT
CASSLTGLDTGELFF
>TRBV29-1|.|TRBJ2-2|.
TGCAGCGTTGTGTTGGCTGGGTCCGGGGACACCGGGGAGCTGTTTTTT
CSVVLAGSGDTGELFF
>TRBV9|.|TRBJ2-1|.
TGTGCCAGCAGCGTAGACTCTAGACCAACCAATGAGCAGTTCTTC
CASSVDSRPTNEQFF
>TRBV6-5|TRBD1|TRBJ1-1|.
TGTGCCAGCAGTTTTCCCGGACAGGGCACTGAAGCTTTCTTT
CASSFPGQGTEAFF
>TRBV6-6|TRBD1|TRBJ2-1|few
TGTGCCAGCAGTTCTGGGACAGGGGCAAATGAGCAGTTCTTC
CASSSGTGANEQFF
>TRBV10-2|.|TRBJ2-2|.
TGCGCCGGGGGACCAAAGAACACCGGGGAGCTGTTTTTT
CAGGPKNTGELFF
>TRBV27|.|TRBJ1-4|.
TGTGCCAGCGGGCCTTCAGTGGCTGAAAAACTGTTTTTT
CASGPSVAEKLFF
>TRBV5-1|.|TRBJ2-7|.
TGCGCCAGCAGCTTGTTTGGGGACACACCCTACGAGCAGTACTTC
CASSLFGDTPYEQYF
>TRBV7-9|.|TRBJ2-6|once
TGTGCCAGCAGCCAACTGACTAGGGTCCTAACTGGGGCCAACGTCCTGACTTTC
CASSQLTRVLTGANVLTF
>TRBV5-4|.|TRBJ2-3|.
TGTGCCAGCAGCTTGGTTAGGGATACGCAGTATTTT
CASSLVRDTQYF
>TRBV29-1|.|TRBJ1-1|.
TGCAGCGTTGAAAGGGACACTGAAGCTTTCTTT
CSVERDTEAFF
>TRBV9|TRBD1|TRBJ1-1|once
TGTGCCAGCAGCGGCGGGACAGGGACGAACACTGAAGCTTTCTTT
CASSGGTGTNTEAFF
>TRBV30|.|TRBJ2-5|once
TGTGCCTGGAGTGGCGGGGAAGAGACCCAGTACTTC
CAWSGGEETQYF
>TRBV7-8|.|TRBJ2-5|.
TGTGCCAGCAGCTTAGAGGTGGGGGGGACCCAGTACTTC
CASSLEVGGTQYF
>TRBV11-2|.|TRBJ2-2|few
TGTGCCAGCAGCTTATATGGAAAAGGGGATCCCGGGGAGCTGTTTTTT
CASSLYGKGDPGELFF
>TRBV11-2|.|TRBJ2-7|.
TGTGCCAGCAGCTTAGGAGGGCAGGGTGACGAGCAGTACTTC
CASSLGGQGDEQYF
>TRBV9|TRBD2|TRBJ2-1|.
TGTGCCAGCAGTGAGAGCGGGAGGTCCTACAATGAGCAGTTCTTC
CASSESGRSYNEQFF
>TRBV4-3|.|TRBJ1-3|.
TGCGCCAGCAGCCAAGTATCAGACAGGAACACCATATATTTT
CASSQVSDRNTIYF
>TRBV25-1|.|TRBJ2-3|.
TGTGCCAGCAGTTTGGGTACGCAGTATTTT
CASSLGTQYF
>TRBV9|TRBD1|TRBJ2-1|.
TGTGCCAGCAGTGCCCACGGGACAGGGGGCGGTGAGCAGTTCTTC
CASSAHGTGGGEQFF
>TRBV7-9|.|TRBJ1-4|.
TGTGCCAGCAGCCCACCGGGGCTTGTTAATGAAAAACTGTTTTTT
CASSPPGLVNEKLFF
>TRBV29-1|.|TRBJ2-3|.
TGCAGCGCGGCCGGCGGCCAGGGAGTCACAGATACGCAGTATTTT
CSAAGGQGVTDTQYF